These T cell receptor beta chains were read from a single sample in a study of cytomegalovirus exposure and HLA in healthy donors. Profiled with immunoSEQ multiplex PCR; TCRdb holds only in-frame clones, not every one. The sample lists tens of thousands of clones, about 90% seen once, with around 4% in the top ten. Sequenced sample: PBMCs. These receptors all stem from a woman under 30 in good health and CMV-seropositive. Both conserved end residues are part of each CDR3. A D gene is named only where the DNA matches it firmly. For some rows the clone size is stated as once, few or many, or as a class when expanded; others skip it.

V: TRBV7-6; size: NA; J: TRBJ2-7; D: TRBD1; DNA: TGTGCCAGCAGCCCCGTTTCAGGGACAGGCTCGGGGGAGCAGTACTTC; CDR3: CASSPVSGTGSGEQYF
V: TRBV18; size: NA; J: TRBJ2-3; D: NA; DNA: TGTGCCAGCTCAGGGAGTGCAGATACGCAGTATTTT; CDR3: CASSGSADTQYF
V: TRBV11-2; size: NA; J: TRBJ1-1; D: NA; DNA: TGTGCCAGCAGCTTAGGGCCAGGCTATGAAGCTTTCTTT; CDR3: CASSLGPGYEAFF
V: TRBV28; size: NA; J: TRBJ1-1; D: NA; DNA: TGTGCCAGCAGTTTGGTCAGCACTGAAGCTTTCTTT; CDR3: CASSLVSTEAFF
V: TRBV27; size: NA; J: TRBJ2-7; D: NA; DNA: TGTGCCAGCAGTTTATCCTGGAGCTCCTACGAGCAGTACTTC; CDR3: CASSLSWSSYEQYF
V: TRBV5-4; size: NA; J: TRBJ2-1; D: TRBD2; DNA: TGTGCCAGCAGCTCCGAGCGGGAACTAGACGAGCAGTTCTTC; CDR3: CASSSERELDEQFF
V: TRBV7-2; size: once; J: TRBJ2-7; D: TRBD1; DNA: TGTGCCAGCAGCTTAGGGACAGGGGCATACGAGCAGTACTTC; CDR3: CASSLGTGAYEQYF
V: TRBV2; size: few; J: TRBJ2-7; D: NA; DNA: TGTGCCAGCAGGATCGGCTACGAGCAGTACTTC; CDR3: CASRIGYEQYF
V: TRBV11-2; size: NA; J: TRBJ2-3; D: TRBD1; DNA: TGTGCCAGCAGAGAGGGACAGGGGATTGGAGATACGCAGTATTTT; CDR3: CASREGQGIGDTQYF
V: TRBV29-1; size: once; J: TRBJ2-5; D: TRBD2; DNA: TGCAGCGTGGAACTAGCGGGAGACGAGACCCAGTACTTC; CDR3: CSVELAGDETQYF
V: TRBV28; size: NA; J: TRBJ2-2; D: TRBD2; DNA: TGTGCCAGCACTGGACTAGCGGGACGACAAAACACCGGGGAGCTGTTTTTT; CDR3: CASTGLAGRQNTGELFF
V: TRBV6-1; size: NA; J: TRBJ2-3; D: TRBD1; DNA: TGTGCCAGCAGTGAGACTGGGCCAGGGGGTACCTTGGATACGCAGTATTTT; CDR3: CASSETGPGGTLDTQYF
V: TRBV6-4; size: NA; J: TRBJ1-1; D: TRBD1; DNA: TGTGCCAGCAGAGAACACAGGGGGTCGTCTTTCTTT; CDR3: CASREHRGSSFF
V: TRBV25-1; size: few; J: TRBJ1-1; D: NA; DNA: TGTGCCAGCAGTGACTACAGGGAGCTCTTCTTT; CDR3: CASSDYRELFF
V: TRBV19; size: NA; J: TRBJ1-3; D: NA; DNA: TGTGCCAGTAGTATCAGCGTTTCTGGAAACACCATATATTTT; CDR3: CASSISVSGNTIYF
V: TRBV28; size: NA; J: TRBJ2-7; D: TRBD1; DNA: TGTGCCAGCAGAGGGGGCCGAACGGTCTACGAGCAGTACTTC; CDR3: CASRGGRTVYEQYF
V: TRBV2; size: few; J: TRBJ1-2; D: NA; DNA: TGTGCCAGCAAAAATGAGGGTAACTATGGCTACACCTTC; CDR3: CASKNEGNYGYTF
V: TRBV18; size: NA; J: TRBJ2-5; D: NA; DNA: TGTGCCAGCACAGTTCTGGACCAAGAGACCCAGTACTTC; CDR3: CASTVLDQETQYF
V: TRBV6-1; size: NA; J: TRBJ2-5; D: TRBD2; DNA: TGTGCCAGCAGTGAAGGACTAGCGGGGGCCCGGGAGACCCAGTACTTC; CDR3: CASSEGLAGARETQYF
V: TRBV6-4; size: few; J: TRBJ2-1; D: NA; DNA: TGTGCCAGCAGTGACTCTAGCGGCTCCTACAATGAGCAGTTCTTC; CDR3: CASSDSSGSYNEQFF
V: TRBV9; size: NA; J: TRBJ2-1; D: TRBD1; DNA: TGTGCCAGCAGCGTAGATCGGTTTGGGCAGGGGGCGTACAATGAGCAGTTCTTC; CDR3: CASSVDRFGQGAYNEQFF
V: TRBV5-8; size: NA; J: TRBJ1-2; D: NA; DNA: TGTGCCAGCAGCCACGGAGACAGGACGAAGGGCTACACCTTC; CDR3: CASSHGDRTKGYTF
V: TRBV6-5; size: NA; J: TRBJ1-2; D: TRBD1; DNA: TGTGCCAGCAGTTACTCACAGGGGGCGTCTAACTATGGCTACACCTTC; CDR3: CASSYSQGASNYGYTF